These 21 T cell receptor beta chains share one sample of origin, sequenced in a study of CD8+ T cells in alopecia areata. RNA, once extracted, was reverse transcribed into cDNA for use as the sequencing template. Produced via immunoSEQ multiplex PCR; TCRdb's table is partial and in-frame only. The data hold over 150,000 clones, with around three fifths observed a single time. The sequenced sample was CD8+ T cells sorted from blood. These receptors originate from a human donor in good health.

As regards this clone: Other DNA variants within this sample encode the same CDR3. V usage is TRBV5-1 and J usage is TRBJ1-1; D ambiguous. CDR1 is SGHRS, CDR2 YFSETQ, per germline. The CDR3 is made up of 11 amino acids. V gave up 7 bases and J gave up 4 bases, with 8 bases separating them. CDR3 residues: CASRLGTEAFF. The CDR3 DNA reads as TGCGCCAGCCGTCTGGGCACTGAAGCTTTCTTT.

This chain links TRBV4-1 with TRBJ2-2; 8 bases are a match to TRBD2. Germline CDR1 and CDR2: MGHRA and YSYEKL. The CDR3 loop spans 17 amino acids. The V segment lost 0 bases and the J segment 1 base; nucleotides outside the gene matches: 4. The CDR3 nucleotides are TGCGCCAGCAGCCAAGATAACCGGGGGGGGAACACCGGGGAGCTGTTTTTT. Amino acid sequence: CASSQDNRGGNTGELFF.

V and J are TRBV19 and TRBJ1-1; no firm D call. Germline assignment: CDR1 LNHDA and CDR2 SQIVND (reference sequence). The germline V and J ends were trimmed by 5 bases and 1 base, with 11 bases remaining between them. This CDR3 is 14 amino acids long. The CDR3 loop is CASSVLSGNTEAFF. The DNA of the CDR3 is TGTGCCAGTAGTGTTCTTTCAGGGAACACTGAAGCTTTCTTT.

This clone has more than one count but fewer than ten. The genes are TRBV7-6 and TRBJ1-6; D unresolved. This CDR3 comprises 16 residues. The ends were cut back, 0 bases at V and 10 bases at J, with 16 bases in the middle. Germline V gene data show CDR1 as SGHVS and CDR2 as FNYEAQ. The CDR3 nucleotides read TGTGCCAGCAGCTTAGCCTCACCGGGCTCTGGATCACCCCTCCACTTT. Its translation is CASSLASPGSGSPLHF.

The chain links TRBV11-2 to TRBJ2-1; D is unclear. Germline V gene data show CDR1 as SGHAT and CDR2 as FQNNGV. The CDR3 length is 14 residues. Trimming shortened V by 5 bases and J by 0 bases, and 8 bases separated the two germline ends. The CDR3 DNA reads TGTGCCAGCAGCGGGGTAAGCTCCTACAATGAGCAGTTCTTC. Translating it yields CASSGVSSYNEQFF.

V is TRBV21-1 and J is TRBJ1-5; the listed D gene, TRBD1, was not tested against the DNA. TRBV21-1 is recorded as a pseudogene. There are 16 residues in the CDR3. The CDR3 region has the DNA TGTGCCAGCAGCAAAGGGGGACAGGAACAATCAGAGCCCCAGCATTTT. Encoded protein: CASSKGGQEQSEPQHF.

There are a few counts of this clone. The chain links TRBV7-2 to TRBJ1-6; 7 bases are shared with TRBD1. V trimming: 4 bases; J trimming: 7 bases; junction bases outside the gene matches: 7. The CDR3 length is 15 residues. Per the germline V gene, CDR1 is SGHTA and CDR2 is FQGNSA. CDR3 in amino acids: CASSSPTGWNSPLHF. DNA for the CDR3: TGTGCCAGCAGCTCCCCGACAGGGTGGAATTCACCCCTCCACTTT. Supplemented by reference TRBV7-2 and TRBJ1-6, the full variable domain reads GAGVSQSPSNKVTEKGKDVELRCDPISGHTALYWYRQSLGQGLEFLIYFQGNSAPDKSGLPSDRFSAERTGGSVSTLTIQRTQQEDSAVYLCASSSPTGWNSPLHFGNGTRLTVT.

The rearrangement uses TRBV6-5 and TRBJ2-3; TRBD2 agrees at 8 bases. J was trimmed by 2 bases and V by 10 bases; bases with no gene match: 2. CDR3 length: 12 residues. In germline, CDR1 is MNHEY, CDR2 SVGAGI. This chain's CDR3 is CATGGDTDTQYF. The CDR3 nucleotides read TGTGCCACCGGGGGGGACACAGATACGCAGTATTTT.

The CDR3 region is CASSEKDPPNYGYTF. The CDR3, as DNA: TGTGCCAGCAGCGAAAAAGACCCCCCTAACTATGGCTACACCTTC. The chain carries TRBV5-4 and TRBJ1-2; D uncertain. This CDR3 spans 15 amino acids. Germline V CDR1 and CDR2: SGHNT, YYREEE (reference sequence). The V end was cut by 4 bases, the J end by 0 bases, with 13 bases between.

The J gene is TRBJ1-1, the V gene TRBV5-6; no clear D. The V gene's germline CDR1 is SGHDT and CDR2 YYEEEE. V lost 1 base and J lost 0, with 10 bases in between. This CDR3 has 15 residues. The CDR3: CASSLLGSMNTEAFF. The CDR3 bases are TGTGCCAGCAGCTTGCTAGGGTCCATGAACACTGAAGCTTTCTTT.

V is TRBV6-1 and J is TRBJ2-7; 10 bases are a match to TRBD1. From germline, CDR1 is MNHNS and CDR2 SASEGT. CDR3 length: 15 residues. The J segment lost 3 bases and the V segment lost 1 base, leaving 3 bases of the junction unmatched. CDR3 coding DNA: TGTGCCAGCAGTGAAGAGACAGGGGGCGGCTACGAGCAGTACTTC. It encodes CASSEETGGGYEQYF.

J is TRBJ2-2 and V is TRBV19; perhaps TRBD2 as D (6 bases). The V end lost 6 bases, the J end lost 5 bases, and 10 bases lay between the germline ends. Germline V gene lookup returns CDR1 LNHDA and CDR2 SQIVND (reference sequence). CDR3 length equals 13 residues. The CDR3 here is CASSFGGTGELFF. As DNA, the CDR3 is TGTGCCAGTAGCTTCGGGGGTACCGGGGAGCTGTTTTTT.

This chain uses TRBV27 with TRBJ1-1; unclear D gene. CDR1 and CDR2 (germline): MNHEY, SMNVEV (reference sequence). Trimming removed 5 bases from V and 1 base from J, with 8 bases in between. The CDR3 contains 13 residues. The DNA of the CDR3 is TGTGCCAGCAGTATCGGTAAGAACACTGAAGCTTTCTTT. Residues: CASSIGKNTEAFF.

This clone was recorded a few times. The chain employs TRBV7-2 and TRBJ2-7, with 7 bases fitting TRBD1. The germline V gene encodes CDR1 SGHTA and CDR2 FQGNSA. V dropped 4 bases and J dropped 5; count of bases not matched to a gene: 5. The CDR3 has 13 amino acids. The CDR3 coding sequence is TGTGCCAGCAGCTCCTATACAGGGGACGAGCAGTACTTC. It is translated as CASSSYTGDEQYF.

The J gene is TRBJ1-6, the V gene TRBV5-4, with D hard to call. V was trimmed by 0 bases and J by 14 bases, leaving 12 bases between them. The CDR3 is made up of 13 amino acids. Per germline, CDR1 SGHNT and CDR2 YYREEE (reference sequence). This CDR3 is CASSLGAGGTLHF. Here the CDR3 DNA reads TGTGCCAGCAGCTTGGGTGCGGGTGGTACCCTCCACTTT.

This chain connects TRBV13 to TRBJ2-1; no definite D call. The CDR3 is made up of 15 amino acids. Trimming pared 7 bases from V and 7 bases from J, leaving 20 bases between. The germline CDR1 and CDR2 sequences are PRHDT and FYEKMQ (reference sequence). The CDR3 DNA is TGTGCCAGCACCCTACACCCCCCCGACGGTAATGAGCAGTTCTTC. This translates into CASTLHPPDGNEQFF.

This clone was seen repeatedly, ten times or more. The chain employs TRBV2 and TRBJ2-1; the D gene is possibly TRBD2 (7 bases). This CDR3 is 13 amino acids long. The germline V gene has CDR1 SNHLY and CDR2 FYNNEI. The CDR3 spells CLPLRGGVNEQFF. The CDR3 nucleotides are TGTCTACCGCTCAGAGGGGGGGTCAATGAGCAGTTCTTC.

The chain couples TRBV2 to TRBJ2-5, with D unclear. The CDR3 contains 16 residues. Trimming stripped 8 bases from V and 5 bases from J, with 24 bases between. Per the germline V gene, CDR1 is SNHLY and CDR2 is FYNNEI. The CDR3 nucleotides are TGTGCCAGCCAATTCGGCCCCGCAAGGTCCGGGGAGACCCAGTACTTC. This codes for CASQFGPARSGETQYF.

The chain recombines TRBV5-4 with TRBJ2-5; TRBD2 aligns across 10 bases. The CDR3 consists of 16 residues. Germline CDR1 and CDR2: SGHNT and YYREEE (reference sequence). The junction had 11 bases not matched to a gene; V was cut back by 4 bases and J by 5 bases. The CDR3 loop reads CASSPRSGGGGETQYF. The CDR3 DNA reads TGTGCCAGCAGCCCCCGCAGCGGGGGGGGTGGGGAGACCCAGTACTTC.

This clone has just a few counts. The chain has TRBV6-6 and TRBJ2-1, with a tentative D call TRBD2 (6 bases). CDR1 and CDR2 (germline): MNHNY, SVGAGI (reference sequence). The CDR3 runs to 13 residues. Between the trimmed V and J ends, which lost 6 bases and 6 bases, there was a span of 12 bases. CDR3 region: CASSIGGSNEQFF. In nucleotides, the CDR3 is TGTGCCAGCAGCATCGGGGGTAGCAATGAGCAGTTCTTC.

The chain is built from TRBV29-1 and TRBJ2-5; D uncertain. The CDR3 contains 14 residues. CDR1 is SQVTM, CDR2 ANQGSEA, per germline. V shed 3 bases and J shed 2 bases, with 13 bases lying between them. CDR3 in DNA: TGCAGCGTTGACGAGATACCCCCGCAAGAGACCCAGTACTTC. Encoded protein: CSVDEIPPQETQYF.